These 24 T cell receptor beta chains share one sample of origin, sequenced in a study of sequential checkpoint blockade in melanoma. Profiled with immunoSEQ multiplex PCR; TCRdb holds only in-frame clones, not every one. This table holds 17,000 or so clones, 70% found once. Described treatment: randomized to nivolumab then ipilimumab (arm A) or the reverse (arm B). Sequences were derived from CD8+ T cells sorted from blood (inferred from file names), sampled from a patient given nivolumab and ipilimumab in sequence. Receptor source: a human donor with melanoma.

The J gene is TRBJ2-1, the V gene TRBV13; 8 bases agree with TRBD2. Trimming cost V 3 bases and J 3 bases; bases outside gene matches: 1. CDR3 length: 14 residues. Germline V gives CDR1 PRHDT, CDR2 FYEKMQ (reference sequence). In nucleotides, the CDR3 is TGTGCCAGCAGCTTCCGGGAGGGCTACAATGAGCAGTTCTTC. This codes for CASSFREGYNEQFF. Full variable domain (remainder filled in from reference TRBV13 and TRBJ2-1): AAGVIQSPRHLIKEKRETATLKCYPIPRHDTVYWYQQGPGQDPQFLISFYEKMQSDKGSIPDRFSAQQFSDYHSELNMSSLELGDSALYFCASSFREGYNEQFFGPGTRLTVL.

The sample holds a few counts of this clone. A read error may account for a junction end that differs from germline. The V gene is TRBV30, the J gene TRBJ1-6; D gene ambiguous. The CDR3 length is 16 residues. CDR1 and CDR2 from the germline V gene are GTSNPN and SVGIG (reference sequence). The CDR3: CAWSGQPGDLDSPLHF. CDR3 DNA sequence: TGTGCCTGGAGTGGCCAACCCGGAGACCTAGATTCCCCCCTCCACTTT.

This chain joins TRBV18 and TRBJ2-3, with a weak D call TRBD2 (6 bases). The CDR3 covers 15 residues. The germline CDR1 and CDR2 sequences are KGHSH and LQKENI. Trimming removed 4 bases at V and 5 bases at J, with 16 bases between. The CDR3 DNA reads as TGTGCCAGCTCACTTACCAGCGGGCGAGGAGATACGCAGTATTTT. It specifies CASSLTSGRGDTQYF.

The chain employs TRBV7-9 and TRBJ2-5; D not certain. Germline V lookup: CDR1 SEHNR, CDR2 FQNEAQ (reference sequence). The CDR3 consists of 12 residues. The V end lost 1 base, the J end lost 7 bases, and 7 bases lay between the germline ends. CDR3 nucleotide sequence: TGTGCCAGCAGCTTAGTCACTGGGACCCAGTACTTC. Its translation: CASSLVTGTQYF.

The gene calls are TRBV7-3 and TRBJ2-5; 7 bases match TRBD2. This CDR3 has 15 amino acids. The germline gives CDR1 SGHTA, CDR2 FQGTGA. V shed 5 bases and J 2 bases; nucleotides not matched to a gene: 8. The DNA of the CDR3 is TGTGCCAGCAGCCCCCTCGGGGGGAGACAAGAGACCCAGTACTTC. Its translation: CASSPLGGRQETQYF.

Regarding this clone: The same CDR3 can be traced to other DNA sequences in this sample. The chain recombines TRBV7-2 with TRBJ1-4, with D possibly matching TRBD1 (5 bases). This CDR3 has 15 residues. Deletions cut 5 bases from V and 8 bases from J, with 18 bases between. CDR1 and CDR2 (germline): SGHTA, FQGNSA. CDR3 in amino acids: CASSLGGDREEKLFF. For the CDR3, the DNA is TGTGCCAGCAGCCTGGGGGGGGATAGAGAAGAAAAACTGTTTTTT.

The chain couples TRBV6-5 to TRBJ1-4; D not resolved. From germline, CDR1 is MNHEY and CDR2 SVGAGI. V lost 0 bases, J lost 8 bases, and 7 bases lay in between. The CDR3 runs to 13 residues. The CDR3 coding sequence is TGTGCCAGCAGTTACTCTCAGCGGGAAAAACTGTTTTTT. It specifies CASSYSQREKLFF.

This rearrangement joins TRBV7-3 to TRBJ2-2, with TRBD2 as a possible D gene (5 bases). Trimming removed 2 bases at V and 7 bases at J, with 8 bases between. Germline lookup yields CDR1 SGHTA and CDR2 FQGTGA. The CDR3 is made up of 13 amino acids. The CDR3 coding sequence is TGTGCCAGCAGCTTACCGGGGAGCGGGGAGCTGTTTTTT. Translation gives CASSLPGSGELFF.

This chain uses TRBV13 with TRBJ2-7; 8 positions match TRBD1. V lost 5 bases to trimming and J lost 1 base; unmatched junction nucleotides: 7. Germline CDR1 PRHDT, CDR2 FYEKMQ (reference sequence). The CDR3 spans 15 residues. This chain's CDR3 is CASSTRTGRSYEQYF. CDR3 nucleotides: TGTGCCAGCAGCACCCGGACAGGGCGATCCTACGAGCAGTACTTC.

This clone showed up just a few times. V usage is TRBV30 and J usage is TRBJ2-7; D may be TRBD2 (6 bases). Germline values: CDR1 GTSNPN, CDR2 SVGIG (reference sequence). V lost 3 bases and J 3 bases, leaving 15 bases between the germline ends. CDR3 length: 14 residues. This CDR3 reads CAWRGGGRIYEQYF. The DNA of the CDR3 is TGTGCCTGGAGAGGTGGGGGGAGGATCTACGAGCAGTACTTC. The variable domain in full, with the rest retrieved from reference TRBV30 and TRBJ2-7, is SQTIHQWPATLVQPVGSPLSLECTVEGTSNPNLYWYRQAAGRGLQLLFYSVGIGQISSEVPQNLSASRPQDRQFILSSKKLLLSDSGFYLCAWRGGGRIYEQYFGPGTRLTVT.

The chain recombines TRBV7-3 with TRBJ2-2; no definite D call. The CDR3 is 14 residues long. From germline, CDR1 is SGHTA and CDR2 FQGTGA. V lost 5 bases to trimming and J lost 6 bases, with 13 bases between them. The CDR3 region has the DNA TGTGCCAGCAGCCACAACCCCGGAGCCGGGGAGCTGTTTTTT. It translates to CASSHNPGAGELFF.

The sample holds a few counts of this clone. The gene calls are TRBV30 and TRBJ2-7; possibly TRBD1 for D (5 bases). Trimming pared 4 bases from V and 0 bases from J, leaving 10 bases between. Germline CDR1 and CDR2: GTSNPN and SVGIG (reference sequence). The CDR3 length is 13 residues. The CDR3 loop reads CAWTGFNSYEQYF. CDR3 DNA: TGTGCCTGGACAGGGTTCAACTCCTACGAGCAGTACTTC.

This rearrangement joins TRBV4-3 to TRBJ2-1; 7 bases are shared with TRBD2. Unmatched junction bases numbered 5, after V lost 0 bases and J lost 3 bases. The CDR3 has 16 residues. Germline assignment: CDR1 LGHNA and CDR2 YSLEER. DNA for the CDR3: TGCGCCAGCAGCCAAGATCATGTAGCGGGCTACAATGAGCAGTTCTTC. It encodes CASSQDHVAGYNEQFF.

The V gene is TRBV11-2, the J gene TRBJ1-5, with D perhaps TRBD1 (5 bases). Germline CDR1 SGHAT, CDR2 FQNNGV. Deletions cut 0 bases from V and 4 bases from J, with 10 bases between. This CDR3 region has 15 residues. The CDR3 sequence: CASSLEAGINQPQHF. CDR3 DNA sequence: TGTGCCAGCAGCTTAGAAGCAGGGATAAATCAGCCCCAGCATTTT.

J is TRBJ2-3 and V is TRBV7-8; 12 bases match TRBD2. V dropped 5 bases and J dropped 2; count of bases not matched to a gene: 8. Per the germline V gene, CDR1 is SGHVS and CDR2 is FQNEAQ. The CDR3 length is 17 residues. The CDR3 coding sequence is TGTGCCAGCAGCCAACCGACTAGCGGGGGCCTCACAGATACGCAGTATTTT. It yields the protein CASSQPTSGGLTDTQYF.

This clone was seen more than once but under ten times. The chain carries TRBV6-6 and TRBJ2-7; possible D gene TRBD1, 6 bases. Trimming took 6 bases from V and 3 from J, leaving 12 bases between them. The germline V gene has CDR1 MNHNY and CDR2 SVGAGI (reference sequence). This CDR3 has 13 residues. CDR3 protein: CASSRDIGYEQYF. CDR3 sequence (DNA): TGTGCCAGCAGCCGGGACATCGGCTACGAGCAGTACTTC.

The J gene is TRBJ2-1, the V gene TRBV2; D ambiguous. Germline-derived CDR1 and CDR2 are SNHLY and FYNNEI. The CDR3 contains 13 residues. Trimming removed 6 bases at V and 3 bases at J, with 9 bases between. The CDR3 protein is CASSRRVYNEQFF. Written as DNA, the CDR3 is TGTGCCAGCAGCCGCCGGGTCTACAATGAGCAGTTCTTC.

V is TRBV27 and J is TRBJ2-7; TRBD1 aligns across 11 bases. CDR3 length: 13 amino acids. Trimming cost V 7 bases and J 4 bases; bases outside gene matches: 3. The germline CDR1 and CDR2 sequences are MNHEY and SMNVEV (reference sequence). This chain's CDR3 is CASTGTGGYEQYF. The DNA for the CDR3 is TGTGCCAGCACAGGGACAGGGGGTTACGAGCAGTACTTC.

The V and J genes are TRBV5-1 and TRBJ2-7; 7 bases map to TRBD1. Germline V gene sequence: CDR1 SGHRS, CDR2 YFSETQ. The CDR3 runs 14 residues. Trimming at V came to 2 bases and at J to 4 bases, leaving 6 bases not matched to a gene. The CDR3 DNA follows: TGCGCCAGCAGCTTCCGGGACAGCGGTTACGAGCAGTACTTC. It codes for CASSFRDSGYEQYF.

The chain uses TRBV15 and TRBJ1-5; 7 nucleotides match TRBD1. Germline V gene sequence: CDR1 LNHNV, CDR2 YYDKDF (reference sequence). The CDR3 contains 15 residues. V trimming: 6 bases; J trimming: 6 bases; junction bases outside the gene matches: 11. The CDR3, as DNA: TGTGCCACCAGTAGGACAGGAACTAGGGGTCAGCCCCAGCATTTT. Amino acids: CATSRTGTRGQPQHF.

Written as DNA, the CDR3 is TGTGCCAGCAGCTTATTCGGCGGGGAGACCCAGTACTTC. It yields the protein CASSLFGGETQYF. The gene calls are TRBV7-3 and TRBJ2-5; possibly TRBD2 for D (5 bases). The CDR3 runs to 13 residues. V lost 2 bases and J lost 5, with 9 bases in between. Germline V gene data show CDR1 as SGHTA and CDR2 as FQGTGA.

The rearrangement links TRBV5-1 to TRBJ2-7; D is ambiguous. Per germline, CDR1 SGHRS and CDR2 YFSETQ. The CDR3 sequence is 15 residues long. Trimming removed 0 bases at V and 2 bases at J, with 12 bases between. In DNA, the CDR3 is TGCGCCAGCAGCTTGGCTGGCGGAGCCCCCTACGAGCAGTACTTC. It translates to CASSLAGGAPYEQYF.

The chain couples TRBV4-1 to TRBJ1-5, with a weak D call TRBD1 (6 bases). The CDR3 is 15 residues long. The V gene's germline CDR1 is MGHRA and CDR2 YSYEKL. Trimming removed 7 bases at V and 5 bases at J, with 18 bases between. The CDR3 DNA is TGCGCCAGCACCCGAGTACAGGGTGTAGATCAGCCCCAGCATTTT. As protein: CASTRVQGVDQPQHF.

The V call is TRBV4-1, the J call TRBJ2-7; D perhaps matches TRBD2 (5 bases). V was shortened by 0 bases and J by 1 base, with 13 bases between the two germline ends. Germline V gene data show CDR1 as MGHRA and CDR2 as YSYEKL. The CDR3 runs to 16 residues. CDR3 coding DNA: TGCGCCAGCAGCCAAGATCAGGAGGCCCGGTCCTACGAGCAGTACTTC. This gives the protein CASSQDQEARSYEQYF.